The clone carrying this T cell receptor beta chain has more than one count but fewer than ten. Its specificity is not known. CDR3 size: 19 residues. Primers: 60 Vbeta forward and 13 Jbeta reverse. TCRdb's copy holds only in-frame clones and misses some; the assay was immunoSEQ multiplex PCR. The sample carries just over 150,000 clones, roughly 80% recorded once. There were likely unrecorded immune exposures, though donors were nominally healthy when sampled. This sample is part of a study of cytomegalovirus exposure and HLA in healthy donors. Study-level information: Prior work identified around 120 million unique TCR beta sequences in 150 million to 200 million T cells. Across around 400 genotyped donors, around 80% landed in the Caucasian-associated ancestry cluster. Whole-study findings and limits: A prior analysis recorded that most TCR beta V segments were productive about 90% or about 30% of the time.

The specimen sequenced was PBMCs. The genes are TRBV1 and TRBJ2-5; the table's D call of TRBD2 was not tested on the DNA. TRBV1 is labeled a pseudogene. The clonotype comes from a female donor in good health and CMV-seronegative. The CDR3 DNA is TGCACCAGCAGCTCTATGTCCGGGACTAGCGGGAGTCCGGGGGAGACCCAGTACTTC. As protein: CTSSSMSGTSGSPGETQYF.